This T cell receptor beta chain was obtained from a study of cytomegalovirus exposure and HLA in healthy donors. Study overall: Earlier sequencing of 150 million to 200 million T cells yielded 95 million to 120 million unique TCR beta sequences.

The CDR3 is 13 amino acids. CDR1 and CDR2 from the germline V gene are MNHEY and SMNVEV (reference sequence). Trimming removed 4 bases from V and 9 bases from J, with 12 bases in between. PCR amplification relied on 60 Vbeta primers (plus 13 Jbeta primers). Produced via immunoSEQ multiplex PCR; TCRdb's table is partial and in-frame only. The sample records some 77,000 clones, 70% to 80% being singletons. Study observations and caveats: TCR beta sequences reportedly predicted most subjects' HLA-A and HLA-B alleles accurately.

As to this clone: What it binds is not known.

The rearrangement links TRBV27 to TRBJ2-2; D gene unclear. Sequenced sample: PBMCs. This sequence was found in a woman aged 45-60 years in good health and CMV-seropositive. The CDR3 bases are TGTGCCAGCAGTTGGTCCCTTGGCCGGGAGCTGTTTTTT. It encodes CASSWSLGRELFF.